This TCR beta chain was observed in a study of blood T cell repertoires in COVID-19. Study overall: The cDNA or gDNA used as material had been derived from T cells, B-cell-depleted T cells, or PBMCs.

Original data processing: Estimated nucleated cell counts came from reference gene primer amplification. The protocol was immunoSEQ multiplex PCR, while the TCRdb copy is restricted to in-frame clones and leaves out a portion. V, J and clone size are taken as reported in that table, and D and trimming were inferred from the DNA itself. This table holds under 200,000 clones, approximately 92% found once. CDR1 MNHNS and CDR2 SASEGT come from the germline V gene. The CDR3 covers 16 residues. The V gene lost 3 bases and the J gene lost 0 bases, with 9 bases spanning the gap. The chain couples TRBV6-1 to TRBJ1-6; no firm D call. The sequencing sample was made of peripheral blood. This TCR came from a man aged 50-59 years with acute or convalescent COVID-19. CDR3: CASSDYSHSYNSPLHF. DNA of the CDR3: TGTGCCAGCAGTGACTACAGTCACTCCTATAATTCACCCCTCCACTTT.